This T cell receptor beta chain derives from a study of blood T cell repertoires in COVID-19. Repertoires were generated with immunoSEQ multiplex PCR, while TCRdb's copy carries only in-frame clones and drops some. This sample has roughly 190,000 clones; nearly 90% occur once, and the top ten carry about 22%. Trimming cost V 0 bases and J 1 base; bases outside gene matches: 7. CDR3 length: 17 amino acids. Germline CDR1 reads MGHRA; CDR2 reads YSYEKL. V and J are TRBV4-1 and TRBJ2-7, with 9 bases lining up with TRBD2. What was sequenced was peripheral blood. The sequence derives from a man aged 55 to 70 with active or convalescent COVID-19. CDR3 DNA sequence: TGCGCCAGCAGCCAAGAAAGCGGGGGGCCTCGATCCTACGAGCAGTACTTC. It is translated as CASSQESGGPRSYEQYF.